By sample share, the clone carrying this T cell receptor beta chain is medium-sized. Its target is unknown. The data are from a study of metastatic and nonmetastatic thyroid tumors. About the study: Peripheral blood and tumor or nodule samples from malignant and benign thyroid patients were compared. Findings and caveats of the study: A significant increase in TCR beta diversity was reportedly seen in malignant thyroid tumors relative to benign nodules, in blood and tumor.

V lost 8 bases to trimming and J lost 2 bases, with 19 bases between them. Germline lookup yields CDR1 SNHLY and CDR2 FYNNEI. This CDR3 region has 15 residues. Authors' methods: A papillary thyroid cancer distant-metastasis classifier was built from CDR3 differences across clinicopathological groups. TCRdb redid the clone calls on the PCR reads using MiXCR. TCRdb's processing, not the authors' own work, is the source of the V and J calls. The sample has 7,000 or so clones, under 35% seen once; the top ten hold 15% to 20%. Thyroid surgery was performed in patients who had received no treatment beforehand.

The source is a male donor with papillary thyroid cancer or a benign thyroid nodule (not recorded which). Some clones in this sample may be carry-over from other donors' samples. Specimen: adjacent normal tissue. V and J are TRBV2 and TRBJ2-7, with D tentatively TRBD1 or TRBD2 (5 bases each). The chain's CDR3 is CASDFTGLMTYEQYF. The CDR3, as DNA: TGTGCCAGCGATTTTACAGGACTCATGACCTACGAGCAGTACTTC.